These T cell receptor beta chains were read from a single sample in a study of early T cells in non-severe SARS-CoV-2 infection. Using its own MiXCR run on the 5' RACE reads, TCRdb lists one record per CDR3 protein. The table lists approximately 80,000 distinct CDR3 sequences, about 11% of them singletons. The sample in question was whole blood, obtained at baseline. Receptors were obtained from an adult who was a healthcare worker with PCR-confirmed SARS-CoV-2 infection or an uninfected control (not recorded which). The CDR3 runs from the conserved cysteine through the conserved F or W. A D gene is named only where the DNA matches it firmly. Size is omitted from some rows. Given values are once, few, many or a class for expanded clones.

j_call clone_size d_call cdr3_length v_call cdr3_aa cdr3_nt
TRBJ2-5 . TRBD2 14 TRBV11-1 CASSSSGGAETQYF TGTGCCAGCAGCTCTAGCGGGGGGGCAGAGACCCAGTACTTC
TRBJ1-4 . . 11 TRBV12-5 CASGQNEKLFF TGTGCTAGTGGCCAGAATGAAAAACTGTTTTTT
TRBJ1-2 . . 15 TRBV6-6 CASSPAGAELYGYTF TGTGCCAGCAGTCCGGCGGGGGCCGAGCTCTATGGCTACACCTTC
TRBJ2-7 many TRBD2 14 TRBV12-3/TRBV12-4 CASSLSGGAAEQYF TGTGCCAGCAGTTTATCCGGGGGGGCCGCCGAGCAGTACTTC
TRBJ1-4 . . 13 TRBV25-1 CASSDPATGKLFF TGTGCCAGCAGTGACCCCGCGACAGGAAAACTGTTTTTT
TRBJ2-1 many TRBD2 14 TRBV20-1 CSARVRDYTNEQFF TGCAGTGCTAGAGTCAGGGACTACACCAATGAGCAGTTCTTC
TRBJ1-1 few . 13 TRBV6-6 CASIRALNTEAFF TGTGCCAGCATCAGGGCTCTGAACACTGAAGCTTTCTTT
TRBJ1-3 few TRBD1 19 TRBV18 CASSLTAKSGTGRGNTIYF TGTGCCAGCTCACTTACGGCTAAATCCGGGACAGGGAGAGGAAACACCATATATTTT
TRBJ2-7 . . 18 TRBV28 CASSSFVGQGRLAYEQYF TGTGCCAGCAGTTCTTTTGTAGGGCAGGGGCGCCTTGCCTACGAGCAGTACTTC
TRBJ1-2 many . 14 TRBV28 CASSPPRRDYGYTF TGTGCCAGCAGTCCACCCCGCAGGGACTATGGCTACACCTTC
TRBJ2-3 few . 15 TRBV5-1 CASSLEVPRTDTQYF TGCGCCAGCAGCTTGGAGGTTCCTCGCACAGATACGCAGTATTTT